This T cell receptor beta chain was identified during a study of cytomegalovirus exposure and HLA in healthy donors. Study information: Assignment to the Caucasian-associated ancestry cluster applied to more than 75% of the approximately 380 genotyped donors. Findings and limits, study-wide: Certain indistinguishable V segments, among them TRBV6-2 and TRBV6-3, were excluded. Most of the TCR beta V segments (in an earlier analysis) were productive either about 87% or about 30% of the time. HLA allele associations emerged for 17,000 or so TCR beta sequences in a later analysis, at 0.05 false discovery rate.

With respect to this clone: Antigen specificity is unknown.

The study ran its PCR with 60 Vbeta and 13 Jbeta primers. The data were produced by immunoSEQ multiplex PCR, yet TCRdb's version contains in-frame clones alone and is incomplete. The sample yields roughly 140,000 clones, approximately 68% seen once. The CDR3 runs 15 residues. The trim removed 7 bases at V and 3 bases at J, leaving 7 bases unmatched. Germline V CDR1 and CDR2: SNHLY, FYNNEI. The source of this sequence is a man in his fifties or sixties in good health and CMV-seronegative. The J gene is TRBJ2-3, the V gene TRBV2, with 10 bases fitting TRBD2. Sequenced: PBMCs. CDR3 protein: CASIPLSGRTDTQYF. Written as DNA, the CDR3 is TGTGCCAGCATCCCCCTTAGCGGGAGGACAGATACGCAGTATTTT.